This entry lists 24 T cell receptor beta chains sequenced from one sample in a study of molecular identifiers for immune sequencing clone quantification. Using its own MiXCR run on the PCR reads, TCRdb lists one record per CDR3 protein. The sample holds 80,000 to 95,000 distinct CDR3 sequences, under 20% seen once. Sequencing was done on a sample of naive CD8+ T cells from blood, with Jurkat cell RNA spiked in. The sample's subset: FACS-sorted CD8+CD4-CCR7+CD45RA+ naive T cells. The receptors here all came from a human donor in good health. Some libraries in this study had Jurkat cell RNA spiked in.

This clonotype was detected many times. This rearrangement joins TRBV4-1 to TRBJ1-1, with D maybe TRBD1 (5 bases). The CDR3 consists of 15 residues. Trimming removed 4 bases from V and 4 bases from J, with 16 bases in between. In germline, CDR1 is MGHRA, CDR2 YSYEKL. In DNA form, the CDR3 reads TGCGCCAGCAGCCGAGGAGGCGGGGCTGGCACTGAAGCTTTCTTT. Encoded protein: CASSRGGGAGTEAFF.

This clonotype was seen at least ten times. The chain employs TRBV19 and TRBJ2-7, with a tentative D call TRBD2 (6 bases). The V gene lost 5 bases and the J gene lost 5 bases, with 16 bases spanning the gap. From germline, CDR1 is LNHDA and CDR2 SQIVND (reference sequence). The CDR3 runs 14 residues. CDR3 region: CASSQTAGINEQYF. The CDR3 coding sequence is TGTGCCAGTAGTCAAACGGCGGGAATTAACGAGCAGTACTTC.

This clonotype occurred many times. The chain combines TRBV19 with TRBJ1-1; D gene ambiguous. CDR1 is LNHDA, CDR2 SQIVND, per germline (reference sequence). The V end lost 1 base, the J end lost 2 bases, and 5 bases lay between the germline ends. The CDR3 is 13 residues long. CDR3 amino acids: CASSIGPNTEAFF. CDR3 nucleotides: TGTGCCAGTAGTATAGGGCCCAACACTGAAGCTTTCTTT.

Regarding this clonotype: A single base separates this from a much larger clone, so it may be a read error. This chain links TRBV20-1 with TRBJ1-6, with D possibly matching TRBD1 (5 bases). There are 16 residues in the CDR3. In germline, CDR1 is DFQATT, CDR2 SNEGSKA (reference sequence). The CDR3, as DNA: TGCAGTGCTAGAGACAGGGAGAGCTCCTATAATCCACCCCTCCACTTT. This gives the protein CSARDRESSYNPPLHF.

This clonotype was detected many times. The genes are TRBV5-6 and TRBJ2-1, with TRBD1 identical over 8 bases. Germline V gene sequence: CDR1 SGHDT, CDR2 YYEEEE. V was clipped by 3 bases and J by 6 bases; unmatched bases: 8. The CDR3 spans 15 residues. Here the CDR3 DNA reads TGTGCCAGCAGCTCCCGGACAGGGTACTTCAATGAGCAGTTCTTC. Translation gives CASSSRTGYFNEQFF.

This clonotype was recorded at least ten times. The chain joins TRBV25-1 to TRBJ2-7; D call uncertain. CDR3 length equals 11 residues. With 6 bases removed from V and 7 bases from J, the gap between germline ends came to 10 bases. CDR1 is MGHDK, CDR2 SYGVNS, per germline. In DNA form, the CDR3 reads TGTGCCAGCAGCGGAAGCCGGGAGCAGTACTTC. Translating it yields CASSGSREQYF.

This clonotype was observed at least ten times. V and J are TRBV11-3 and TRBJ2-1; no definite D call. The V gene's germline CDR1 is SGHNT and CDR2 YENEEA. The ends were cut back, 1 base at V and 0 bases at J, with 7 bases in the middle. The CDR3 has 15 residues. This CDR3 reads CASSLVESSYNEQFF. The CDR3 DNA follows: TGTGCCAGCAGCTTAGTAGAGAGCTCCTACAATGAGCAGTTCTTC.

This clonotype was picked up many times. The chain joins TRBV4-1 to TRBJ2-1; 13 bases are shared with TRBD2. The CDR3 covers 17 residues. After removal of 0 bases from V and 6 bases from J, the junction contained 5 bases not matched to a gene. Germline V CDR1 and CDR2: MGHRA, YSYEKL. The CDR3 loop reads CASSQDTGTSGTNEQFF. The CDR3 nucleotides read TGCGCCAGCAGCCAAGACACCGGGACTAGCGGGACCAATGAGCAGTTCTTC.

This clonotype has at least ten counts. This rearrangement joins TRBV5-6 to TRBJ2-1; 7 bases agree with TRBD1. There are 15 residues in the CDR3. J lost 5 bases, V lost 4 bases, and 9 bases had no gene match. The V gene's germline CDR1 is SGHDT and CDR2 YYEEEE. In DNA form, the CDR3 reads TGTGCCAGCAGCCCGGGGACAGCCGCAAACAATGAGCAGTTCTTC. The encoded protein is CASSPGTAANNEQFF.

This clonotype was seen repeatedly, ten times or more. This chain uses TRBV3-1 with TRBJ2-7; D perhaps matches TRBD2 (5 bases). V shed 2 bases and J shed 3 bases, with 8 bases lying between them. CDR1 is LGHDT and CDR2 is YNNKEL in the germline V gene (reference sequence). The CDR3 spans 13 residues. DNA for the CDR3: TGTGCCAGCAGCCAATTCGAGGGCTACGAGCAGTACTTC. It yields the protein CASSQFEGYEQYF.

Regarding this clonotype: This could be a read error, since a much larger clone is one nucleotide away. The chain links TRBV20-1 to TRBJ2-1, with D unresolved. The V end lost 4 bases, the J end lost 3 bases, and 16 bases lay between the germline ends. This CDR3 is built from 15 residues. The V gene's germline CDR1 is DFQATT and CDR2 SNEGSKA (reference sequence). This chain's CDR3 is CSANYSQQLYNEQFF. The CDR3 DNA follows: TGCAGTGCTAACTATTCGCAACAACTCTACAATGAGCAGTTCTTC.

The table lists this clonotype with many counts. The chain joins TRBV20-1 to TRBJ2-7, with 13 bases identical to TRBD2. The CDR3 extends over 15 amino acids. Germline CDR1 is DFQATT and CDR2 is SNEGSKA (reference sequence). J gave up 2 bases and V 5 bases, and 6 bases lay outside the gene matches. The CDR3 bases are TGCAGTGCTTTCGGACTAGCGGGGGTCGCCTACGAGCAGTACTTC. It yields the protein CSAFGLAGVAYEQYF.

This clonotype was observed many times. V usage is TRBV7-2 and J usage is TRBJ2-7; unclear D gene. Germline-derived CDR1 and CDR2 are SGHTA and FQGNSA. This CDR3 is built from 15 residues. V was clipped by 1 base and J by 7 bases, with 17 bases between them. CDR3 coding DNA: TGTGCCAGCAGCTTAGATTGGCTGGGGATGGGTGAGCAGTACTTC. This sequence encodes CASSLDWLGMGEQYF.

The chain combines TRBV28 with TRBJ2-7; D is perhaps TRBD1 (7 bases). CDR1 and CDR2 (germline): MDHEN, SYDVKM. The CDR3 covers 14 residues. V was clipped by 5 bases and J by 2 bases, with 13 bases between them. CDR3 sequence reads: CASSPRDSPYEQYF. The CDR3 DNA sequence: TGTGCCAGCAGTCCGCGGGACAGTCCCTACGAGCAGTACTTC.

This clonotype was seen ten or more times. V and J are TRBV20-1 and TRBJ2-7, with 8 positions matching TRBD2. This CDR3 has 13 residues. Unmatched junction bases numbered 2, after V lost 3 bases and J lost 1 base. Looked up from germline, CDR1 is DFQATT and CDR2 is SNEGSKA (reference sequence). The CDR3 is CSARASGSYEQYF. The CDR3 bases are TGCAGTGCTAGGGCTAGCGGGTCCTACGAGCAGTACTTC.

This clonotype was counted ten times or more. CDR3 nucleotides: TGCAGTGCTAGAGAGGTTGGAAAATACGAGCAGTACTTC. Translated: CSAREVGKYEQYF. This sequence joins TRBV20-1 and TRBJ2-7; D is ambiguous. This CDR3 comprises 13 residues. V shed 0 bases and J shed 4 bases, with 10 bases lying between them. The V gene's germline CDR1 is DFQATT and CDR2 SNEGSKA (reference sequence).

In this sample, this clonotype turned up many times. CDR3 nucleotide sequence: TGTGCCAGCAGCTTTCCACAGGGGTTTGCTAATGAAAAACTGTTTTTT. Its protein is CASSFPQGFANEKLFF. The chain couples TRBV7-9 to TRBJ1-4; 7 nucleotides align to TRBD1. The CDR3 loop spans 16 amino acids. Trimming took 3 bases from V and 3 from J; bases not matched to a gene: 7. Germline CDR1 reads SEHNR; CDR2 reads FQNEAQ (reference sequence).

This clonotype appeared many times. The rearrangement joins TRBV12-3 or TRBV12-4 to TRBJ2-2, with 9 bases aligning to TRBD1. The V and J ends lost 6 bases and 6 bases, in that order; junction bases with no gene match: 5. The length of the CDR3 is 14 residues. The CDR3 DNA sequence: TGTGCCAGCAGGACCACAGGGGGCCCCGGGGAGCTGTTTTTT. It is translated as CASRTTGGPGELFF.

This clonotype was seen ten or more times. The rearrangement uses TRBV20-1 and TRBJ2-2; weak D call: TRBD1 (5 bases). In germline, CDR1 is DFQATT, CDR2 SNEGSKA (reference sequence). V shed 4 bases and J shed 1 base, with 13 bases lying between them. This CDR3 comprises 15 residues. CDR3 DNA: TGCAGTGCTAAACCTATTGGACAGAACACCGGGGAGCTGTTTTTT. It translates to CSAKPIGQNTGELFF.

This clonotype was counted only a few times. The V and J genes are TRBV4-1 and TRBJ1-3; D is unresolved. The germline V and J ends were trimmed by 1 base and 6 bases, with 16 bases remaining between them. CDR1 is MGHRA and CDR2 is YSYEKL in the germline V gene. This CDR3 has 16 residues. DNA for the CDR3: TGCGCCAGCAGCCAAGCCACGGGCAGGTCCCAAAACACCATATATTTT. It encodes CASSQATGRSQNTIYF.

This clonotype appeared many times. The V call is TRBV12-3 or TRBV12-4, the J call TRBJ2-2; maybe TRBD2 (5 bases). CDR3 length: 16 residues. Trimming took off 5 bases at V and 1 base at J, with 14 bases between the two ends. CDR3 residues: CASSLPGFENTGELFF. The CDR3, as DNA: TGTGCCAGCAGTCTCCCGGGGTTCGAGAACACCGGGGAGCTGTTTTTT.

This clonotype was detected ten times or more. The chain recombines TRBV29-1 with TRBJ2-4; possibly TRBD2 for D (5 bases). V was trimmed by 5 bases and J by 6 bases, leaving 14 bases between them. The CDR3 is 13 residues long. CDR1 is SQVTM, CDR2 ANQGSEA, per germline. CDR3: CSVLGRGGNIQYF. The CDR3 DNA follows: TGCAGCGTTTTAGGGAGAGGCGGAAACATTCAGTACTTC. Complete variable domain (other parts from reference TRBV29-1 and TRBJ2-4): SAVISQKPSRDICQRGTSLTIQCQVDSQVTMMFWYRQQPGQSLTLIATANQGSEATYESGFVIDKFPISRPNLTFSTLTVSNMSPEDSSIYLCSVLGRGGNIQYFGAGTRLSVL.

This clonotype came up many times. CDR3 protein: CASSPGQLTEAFF. CDR3 bases: TGTGCCAGCAGCCCCGGACAGTTGACTGAAGCTTTCTTT. The gene calls are TRBV11-2 and TRBJ1-1; TRBD1 is a possible D gene (6 bases). This CDR3 has 13 residues. Trimming removed 5 bases from V and 5 bases from J, with 12 bases in between. Germline CDR1 is SGHAT and CDR2 is FQNNGV.

Ten or more counts support this clonotype. This sequence joins TRBV7-6 and TRBJ2-5; 13 nucleotides align to TRBD2. Germline CDR1 reads SGHVS; CDR2 reads FNYEAQ. CDR3 length: 17 amino acids. Losses at the gene ends were 3 bases for V and 0 bases for J; bases not matched to a gene: 4. The CDR3 is CASSLDTSGGDQETQYF. The CDR3 coding sequence is TGTGCCAGCAGCTTGGATACTAGCGGGGGGGACCAAGAGACCCAGTACTTC.